This T cell receptor beta chain derives from a study of cytomegalovirus exposure and HLA in healthy donors. Study-level results: Another analysis was done later, and it associated more than 15,000 TCR beta sequences with HLA alleles at 0.05 false discovery rate.

Both 60 Vbeta primers and 13 Jbeta primers went into the PCR. Produced via immunoSEQ multiplex PCR; TCRdb's table is partial and in-frame only. Among about 190,000 clones listed, about 69% were seen once. Germline V gene data show CDR1 as MDHEN and CDR2 as SYDVKM. Deletions cut 6 bases from V and 1 base from J, with 18 bases between. This CDR3 has 17 amino acids. Worth noting for this clone: Antigen: not known.

Sequenced: PBMCs. The TCR comes from a man aged 30-40 years in good health and CMV-seropositive. J is TRBJ2-2 and V is TRBV28, with a weak D call TRBD2 (6 bases). This CDR3 is CASSSPPGGVNTGELFF. Here the CDR3 DNA reads TGTGCCAGCAGCTCCCCACCGGGCGGGGTGAACACCGGGGAGCTGTTTTTT.